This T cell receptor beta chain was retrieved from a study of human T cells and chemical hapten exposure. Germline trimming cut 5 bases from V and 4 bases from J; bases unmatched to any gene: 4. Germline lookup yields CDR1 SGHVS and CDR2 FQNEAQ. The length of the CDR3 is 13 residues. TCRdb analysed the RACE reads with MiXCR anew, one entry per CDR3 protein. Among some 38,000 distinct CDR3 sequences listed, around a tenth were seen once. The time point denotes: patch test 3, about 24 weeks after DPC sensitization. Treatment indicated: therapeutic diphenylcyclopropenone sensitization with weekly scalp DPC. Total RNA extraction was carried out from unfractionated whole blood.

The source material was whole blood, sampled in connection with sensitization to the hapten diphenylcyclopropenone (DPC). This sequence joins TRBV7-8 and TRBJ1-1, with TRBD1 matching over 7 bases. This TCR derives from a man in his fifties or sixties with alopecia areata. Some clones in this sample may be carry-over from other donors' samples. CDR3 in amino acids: CASSPTGSTEAFF. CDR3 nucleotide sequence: TGTGCCAGCAGCCCGACAGGGTCCACTGAAGCTTTCTTT. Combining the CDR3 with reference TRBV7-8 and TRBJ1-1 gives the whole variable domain GAGVSQSPRYKVAKRGQDVALRCDPISGHVSLFWYQQALGQGPEFLTYFQNEAQLDKSGLPSDRFFAERPEGSVSTLKIQRTQQEDSAVYLCASSPTGSTEAFFGQGTRLTVV.